These T cell receptor beta chains were read from a single sample in a study of blood T cell repertoires in COVID-19. Assay used: immunoSEQ multiplex PCR; TCRdb lists only in-frame clones, some missing. The sample contains around 30,000 clones, 87% of which appear only once. Sequencing was performed on peripheral blood. These receptors all come from a man aged 60 to 75 with active COVID-19. CDR3s include the opening cysteine and the closing phenylalanine or tryptophan. The D gene is left open where the match is weak.

J,D,V,CDR3,DNA
TRBJ1-4,.,TRBV11-2,CASSLDRDEKLFF,TGTGCCAGCAGCTTAGATCGGGATGAAAAACTGTTTTTT
TRBJ2-7,TRBD2,TRBV7-9,CASSRGTSGSNEQYF,TGTGCCAGCAGTCGCGGGACTAGCGGGAGCAACGAGCAGTACTTC
TRBJ2-5,TRBD2,TRBV14,CASSRIRLAGLETQYF,TGTGCCAGCAGCCGAATTCGACTAGCGGGGCTGGAGACCCAGTACTTC
TRBJ2-3,.,TRBV6-2/TRBV6-3,CASSYFGGTTDTQYF,TGTGCCAGCAGTTACTTTGGGGGGACCACAGATACGCAGTATTTT
TRBJ1-1,.,TRBV28,CASSPGTGRLGTEAFF,TGTGCCAGCAGTCCCGGCACAGGGAGATTGGGCACTGAAGCTTTCTTT
TRBJ1-1,TRBD1,TRBV27,CASSSDRVFTEAFF,TGTGCCAGCAGTTCCGACAGGGTGTTCACTGAAGCTTTCTTT
TRBJ2-5,TRBD2,TRBV3-1/TRBV3-2,CASSQTSGSVLEETQYF,TGTGCCAGCAGCCAGACTAGCGGGAGTGTCTTGGAAGAGACCCAGTACTTC
TRBJ2-5,.,TRBV2,CASSAGKETQYF,TGTGCCAGCTCGGCGGGAAAAGAGACCCAGTACTTC
TRBJ2-3,.,TRBV12-3/TRBV12-4,CASSLTYTQYF,TGTGCCAGCAGTCTAACCTATACGCAGTATTTT
TRBJ2-2,TRBD2,TRBV19,CASSFGGEAGELFF,TGTGCCAGTAGTTTTGGGGGGGAGGCCGGGGAGCTGTTTTTT
TRBJ2-3,.,TRBV4-3,CASSLKGIRNTQYF,TGCGCCAGCAGCCTTAAGGGGATAAGGAATACGCAGTATTTT
TRBJ2-1,.,TRBV7-8,CASSSPGLVKEQFF,TGTGCCAGCAGCTCTCCGGGACTGGTGAAAGAGCAGTTCTTC
TRBJ2-7,TRBD2,TRBV18,CASSRTSGGANEQYF,TGTGCCAGCTCCCGGACTAGCGGGGGGGCGAACGAGCAGTACTTC
TRBJ1-1,.,TRBV7-9,CASSLEGAGASTEAFF,TGTGCCAGCAGCTTAGAAGGAGCGGGGGCGAGCACTGAAGCTTTCTTT
TRBJ1-2,.,TRBV19,CASSIGGSYGYTF,TGTGCCAGTAGTATAGGAGGGTCCTATGGCTACACCTTC
TRBJ2-2,TRBD1,TRBV9,CASTLDRVNTGELFF,TGTGCCAGCACCTTGGACAGGGTTAACACCGGGGAGCTGTTTTTT
TRBJ2-3,.,TRBV7-9,CASSLTRPGSPRPDTQYF,TGTGCCAGCAGCTTAACCCGGCCCGGGAGCCCCCGGCCGGATACGCAGTATTTT
TRBJ1-1,TRBD1,TRBV12-3/TRBV12-4,CASSLGTAEAFF,TGTGCCAGCAGTCTTGGGACAGCTGAAGCTTTCTTT
TRBJ2-7,TRBD2,TRBV30,CAWGGLAGEQYF,TGTGCCTGGGGGGGACTAGCGGGCGAGCAGTACTTC